This T cell receptor beta chain was sequenced in a study of glioma-infiltrating T cells. On this clonotype itself: As yet, its antigen is unknown.

Germline CDR1 LGHDT, CDR2 YNNKEL (reference sequence). Deletions cut 4 bases from V and 5 bases from J, with 17 bases between. The CDR3 extends over 15 amino acids. General study findings and limits: Above-expected tissue-blood divergence occurred in all gliomas, most in low-grade ones.

The iRepertoire nested amplicon-rescue multiplex PCR amplified TCR alpha and beta CDR3s from RNA. TCRdb re-called the multiplex PCR reads through MiXCR, storing one row per CDR3 protein. The sample contains about 45,000 distinct CDR3 sequences, about 20% of which appear only once. V gene TRBV3-1 combines with J gene TRBJ2-5; D possibly corresponds to TRBD1 (6 bases). The sample consisted of glioma tissue, nonneoplastic brain tissue, or PBMCs (not recorded which). The sequence derives from a human donor with low-grade glioma or glioblastoma, undergoing nonglioma brain surgery, or in good health (not recorded which). The chain's CDR3 is CASSPRSQGEETQYF. The DNA of the CDR3 is TGTGCCAGCAGCCCACGGTCACAGGGAGAGGAGACCCAGTACTTC.